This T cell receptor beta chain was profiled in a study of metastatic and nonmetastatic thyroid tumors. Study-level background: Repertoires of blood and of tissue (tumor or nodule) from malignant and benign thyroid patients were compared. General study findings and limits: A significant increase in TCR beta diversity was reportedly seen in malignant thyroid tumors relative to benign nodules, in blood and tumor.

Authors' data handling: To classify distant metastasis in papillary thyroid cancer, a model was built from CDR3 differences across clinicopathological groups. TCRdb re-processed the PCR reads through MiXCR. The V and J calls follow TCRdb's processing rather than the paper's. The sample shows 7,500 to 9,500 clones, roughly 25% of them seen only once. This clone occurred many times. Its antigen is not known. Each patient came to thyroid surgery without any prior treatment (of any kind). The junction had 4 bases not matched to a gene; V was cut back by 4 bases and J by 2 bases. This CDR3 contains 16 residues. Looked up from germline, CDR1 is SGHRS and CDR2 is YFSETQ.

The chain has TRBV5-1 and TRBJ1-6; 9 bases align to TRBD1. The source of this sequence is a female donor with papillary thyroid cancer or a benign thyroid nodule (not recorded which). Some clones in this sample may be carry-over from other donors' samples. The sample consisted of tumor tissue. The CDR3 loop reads CASSQRQGAYNSPLHF. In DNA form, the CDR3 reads TGCGCCAGCAGCCAGAGACAGGGGGCCTATAATTCACCCCTCCACTTT. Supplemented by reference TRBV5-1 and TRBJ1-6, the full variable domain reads KAGVTQTPRYLIKTRGQQVTLSCSPISGHRSVSWYQQTPGQGLQFLFEYFSETQRNKGNFPGRFSGRQFSNSRSEMNVSTLELGDSALYLCASSQRQGAYNSPLHFGNGTRLTVT.